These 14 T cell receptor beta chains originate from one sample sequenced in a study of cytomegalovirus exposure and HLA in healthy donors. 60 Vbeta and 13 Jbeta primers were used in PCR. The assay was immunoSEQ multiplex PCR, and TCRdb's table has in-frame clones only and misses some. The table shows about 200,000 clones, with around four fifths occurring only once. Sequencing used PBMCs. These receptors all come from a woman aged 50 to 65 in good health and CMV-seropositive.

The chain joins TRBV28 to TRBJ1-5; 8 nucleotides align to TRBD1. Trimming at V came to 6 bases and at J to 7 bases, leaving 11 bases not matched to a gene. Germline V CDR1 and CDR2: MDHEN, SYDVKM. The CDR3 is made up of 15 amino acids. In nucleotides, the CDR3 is TGTGCCAGCAGAACCGGACAGGGAGATACGCAGCCCCAGCATTTT. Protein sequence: CASRTGQGDTQPQHF.

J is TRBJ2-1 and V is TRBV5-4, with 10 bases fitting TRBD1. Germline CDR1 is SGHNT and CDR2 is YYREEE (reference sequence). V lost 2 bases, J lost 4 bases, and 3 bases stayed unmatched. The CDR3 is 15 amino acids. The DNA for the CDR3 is TGTGCCAGCAGCTTATGGGACAGGGGATACAATGAGCAGTTCTTC. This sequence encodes CASSLWDRGYNEQFF.

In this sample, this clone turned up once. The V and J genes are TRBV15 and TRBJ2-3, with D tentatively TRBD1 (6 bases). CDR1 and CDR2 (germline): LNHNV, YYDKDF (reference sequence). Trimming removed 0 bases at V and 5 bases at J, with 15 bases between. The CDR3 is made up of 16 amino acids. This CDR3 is CATSRDPGARKDTQYF. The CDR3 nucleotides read TGTGCCACCAGCAGAGATCCAGGGGCCCGAAAAGATACGCAGTATTTT. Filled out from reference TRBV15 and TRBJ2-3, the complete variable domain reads DAMVIQNPRYQVTQFGKPVTLSCSQTLNHNVMYWYQQKSSQAPKLLFHYYDKDFNNEADTPDNFQSRRPNTSFCFLDIRSPGLGDTAMYLCATSRDPGARKDTQYFGPGTRLTVL.

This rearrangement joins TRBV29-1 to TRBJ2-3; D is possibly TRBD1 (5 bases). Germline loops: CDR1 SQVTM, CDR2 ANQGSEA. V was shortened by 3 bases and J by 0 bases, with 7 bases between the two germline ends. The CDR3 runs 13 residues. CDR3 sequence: CSVDPGSTDTQYF. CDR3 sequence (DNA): TGCAGCGTTGATCCAGGGAGCACAGATACGCAGTATTTT.

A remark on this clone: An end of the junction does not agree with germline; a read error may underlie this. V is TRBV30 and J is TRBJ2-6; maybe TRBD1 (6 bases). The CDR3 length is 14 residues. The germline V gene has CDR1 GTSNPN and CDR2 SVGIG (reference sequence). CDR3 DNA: TGTGCCTGGAGTGACAGGGTTGGGGCCAACGGCCTGACTTTC. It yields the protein CAWSDRVGANGLTF. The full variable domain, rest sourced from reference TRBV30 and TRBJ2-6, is SQTIHQWPATLVQPVGSPLSLECTVEGTSNPNLYWYRQAAGRGLQLLFYSVGIGQISSEVPQNLSASRPQDRQFILSSKKLLLSDSGFYLCAWSDRVGANGLTFGAGSRLTVL.

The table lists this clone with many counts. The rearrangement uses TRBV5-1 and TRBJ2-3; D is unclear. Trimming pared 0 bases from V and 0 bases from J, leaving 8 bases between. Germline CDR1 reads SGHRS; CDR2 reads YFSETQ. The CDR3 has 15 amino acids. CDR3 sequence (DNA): TGCGCCAGCAGCTTGGCCGTATCTAGCACAGATACGCAGTATTTT. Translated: CASSLAVSSTDTQYF.

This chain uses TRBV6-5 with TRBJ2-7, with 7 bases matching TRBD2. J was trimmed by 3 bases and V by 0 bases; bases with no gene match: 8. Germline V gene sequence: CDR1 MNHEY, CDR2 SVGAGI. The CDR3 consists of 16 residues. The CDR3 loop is CASSYSRTSRLYEQYF. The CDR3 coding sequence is TGTGCCAGCAGTTACTCACGGACTAGTAGACTCTACGAGCAGTACTTC.

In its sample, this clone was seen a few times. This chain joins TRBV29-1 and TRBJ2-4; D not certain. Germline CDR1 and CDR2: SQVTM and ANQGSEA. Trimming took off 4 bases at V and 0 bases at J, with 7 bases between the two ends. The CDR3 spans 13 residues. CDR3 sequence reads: CSVVGGAKNIQYF. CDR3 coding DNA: TGCAGCGTTGTTGGCGGAGCCAAAAACATTCAGTACTTC.

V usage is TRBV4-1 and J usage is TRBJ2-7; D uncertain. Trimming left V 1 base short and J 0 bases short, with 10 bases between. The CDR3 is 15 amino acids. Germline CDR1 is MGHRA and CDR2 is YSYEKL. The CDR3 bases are TGCGCCAGCAGCCAAGGCCAGACTGCCTCCTACGAGCAGTACTTC. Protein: CASSQGQTASYEQYF.

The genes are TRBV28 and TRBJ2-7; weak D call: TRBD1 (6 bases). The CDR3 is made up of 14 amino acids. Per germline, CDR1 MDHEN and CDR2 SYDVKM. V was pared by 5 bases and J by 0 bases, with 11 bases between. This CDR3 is CASSRTALSYEQYF. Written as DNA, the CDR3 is TGTGCCAGCAGTCGGACAGCACTCTCCTACGAGCAGTACTTC.

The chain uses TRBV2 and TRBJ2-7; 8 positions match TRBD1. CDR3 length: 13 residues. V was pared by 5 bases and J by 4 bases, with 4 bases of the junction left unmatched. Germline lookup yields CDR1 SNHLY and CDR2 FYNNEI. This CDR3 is CASSRDRKYEQYF. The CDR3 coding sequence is TGTGCCAGCAGTCGGGACAGGAAATACGAGCAGTACTTC.

CDR3 in amino acids: CASSSIRGTAYGYTF. The CDR3 coding sequence is TGTGCCAGCAGTTCCATTCGCGGGACGGCATATGGCTACACCTTC. This chain joins TRBV28 and TRBJ1-2; D is perhaps TRBD1 (5 bases). V was cut by 4 bases and J by 5 bases, with 17 bases left in between. Germline V lookup: CDR1 MDHEN, CDR2 SYDVKM. This CDR3 contains 15 residues.

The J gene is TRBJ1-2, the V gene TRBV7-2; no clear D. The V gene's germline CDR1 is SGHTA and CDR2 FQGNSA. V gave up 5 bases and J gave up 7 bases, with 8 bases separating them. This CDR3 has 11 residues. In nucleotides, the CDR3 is TGTGCCAGCAGCCAGTATTCTGGCTACACCTTC. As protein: CASSQYSGYTF.

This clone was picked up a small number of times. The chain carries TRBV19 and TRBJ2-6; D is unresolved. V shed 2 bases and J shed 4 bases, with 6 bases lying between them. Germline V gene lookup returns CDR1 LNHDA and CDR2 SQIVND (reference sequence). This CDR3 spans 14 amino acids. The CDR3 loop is CASSIQIGANVLTF. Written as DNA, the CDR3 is TGTGCCAGTAGTATACAGATCGGGGCCAACGTCCTGACTTTC.